Given below is one TCR beta chain in context. These data are taken from a study of blood T cell repertoires in COVID-19. Study as a whole: PBMCs, B-cell-depleted T cells, or T cells were the source of the cDNA or gDNA that made up the material.

Methods used by the authors: Estimation of nucleated cell counts relied on the amplification of reference gene primers. Method: immunoSEQ multiplex PCR; TCRdb's copy keeps in-frame clones and lacks some. V and J calls and clone size are those listed in that table; D and trimming were worked out from the DNA. Of hundreds of thousands of clones in the sample, more than 75% were seen once. V lost 4 bases and J lost 7, with 7 bases in between. Germline V gives CDR1 SGHDN, CDR2 FVKESK. This CDR3 region has 11 residues. The recovered donors of Cohort 3 showed two negative PCRs, clearance, or symptom resolution.

The rearrangement links TRBV14 to TRBJ2-5; no clear D. The specimen sequenced was PBMCs or T cells enriched from blood (not recorded which). This sequence originates from a woman aged 25 to 39 who had recovered from COVID-19. In DNA form, the CDR3 reads TGTGCCAGCAGCCCAGGATTGACCCAGTACTTC. It is translated as CASSPGLTQYF.